The 10 T cell receptor beta chains below come from one sample, sequenced in a study of shared clonotypes between healthy human individuals. TCRdb's copy holds only in-frame clones and misses some; the assay was immunoSEQ multiplex PCR. The repertoire holds more than 400,000 clones, with roughly 80% as singletons. Material for sequencing was PBMCs. These receptors were obtained from a woman aged 35 to 49 in good health. Some clones in this sample may be carry-over from other donors' samples.

A note on this clone: Only one base separates this from a far larger clonotype, so it likely reflects a read error. The CDR3 region has the DNA TGCGCCAGCAGCCGAGGACGGAGCACTGAAGCTTTCTTT. Protein: CASSRGRSTEAFF. This chain links TRBV4-1 with TRBJ1-1; D not resolved. The CDR3 runs 13 residues. CDR1 and CDR2 (germline): MGHRA, YSYEKL. Deletions cut 4 bases from V and 4 bases from J, with 10 bases between.

This clone has only one observation. A far more abundant clone sits one base away, making this likely a read error. The same CDR3 also results from other DNA sequences found in this sample. The chain is built from TRBV5-1 and TRBJ2-5; 9 nucleotides align to TRBD2. CDR1 and CDR2 (germline): SGHRS, YFSETQ. CDR3 size: 14 residues. V shed 3 bases, J shed 5 bases, and the junction held 5 bases outside the gene matches. CDR3 DNA: TGCGCCAGCAGCTCTGGACTAGCGACGGAGACCCAGTACTTC. Translating gives CASSSGLATETQYF.

The chain combines TRBV30 with TRBJ1-1; 8 bases map to TRBD1. CDR1 is GTSNPN, CDR2 SVGIG, per germline (reference sequence). The V segment lost 5 bases and the J segment 12 bases; nucleotides outside the gene matches: 8. The CDR3 consists of 11 residues. This CDR3 reads CAWFQGAKTFF. The DNA of the CDR3 is TGTGCCTGGTTCCAGGGGGCAAAAACTTTCTTT.

The chain uses TRBV28 and TRBJ2-7; 8 positions agree with TRBD2. Germline trimming cut 5 bases from V and 4 bases from J; bases unmatched to any gene: 10. This CDR3 spans 15 amino acids. Germline V gene sequence: CDR1 MDHEN, CDR2 SYDVKM. The CDR3 loop is CASSGSGTSRYEQYF. CDR3 sequence (DNA): TGTGCCAGCAGTGGCTCCGGGACTAGTCGTTACGAGCAGTACTTC.

This clone has only one observation. This chain joins TRBV2 and TRBJ2-1; a weak D match, TRBD1 (6 bases). There are 16 residues in the CDR3. Germline V gene sequence: CDR1 SNHLY, CDR2 FYNNEI. With 7 bases removed from V and 4 bases from J, the gap between germline ends came to 20 bases. The CDR3 is CASTGLGAVAYNEQFF. CDR3 nucleotide sequence: TGTGCCAGCACCGGGCTGGGGGCGGTCGCTTACAATGAGCAGTTCTTC.

The chain couples TRBV5-1 to TRBJ2-3, with D hard to call. Trimming cost V 4 bases and J 0 bases, with 18 bases left between them. Germline V CDR1 and CDR2: SGHRS, YFSETQ. This CDR3 has 17 amino acids. CDR3 nucleotide sequence: TGCGCCAGCAGCAGCCTTGGAGCGCACCCTAGCACAGATACGCAGTATTTT. It codes for CASSSLGAHPSTDTQYF.

The chain joins TRBV6-6 to TRBJ2-3; D is perhaps TRBD2 (6 bases). Germline V gene sequence: CDR1 MNHNY, CDR2 SVGAGI (reference sequence). CDR3 size: 16 residues. Trimming removed 6 bases from V and 4 bases from J, with 20 bases in between. CDR3: CASRGTAAVGADTQYF. CDR3 in DNA: TGTGCCAGCAGGGGGACTGCGGCGGTTGGGGCAGATACGCAGTATTTT.

This clone was seen a few times. The rearrangement links TRBV4-3 to TRBJ2-5; 8 positions agree with TRBD2. The CDR3 is 16 residues long. CDR1 and CDR2 from the germline V gene are LGHNA and YSLEER. V trimming: 0 bases; J trimming: 7 bases; junction bases outside the gene matches: 10. CDR3 in amino acids: CASSQDYSAGARTQYF. The CDR3 DNA reads as TGCGCCAGCAGCCAAGACTATTCAGCGGGAGCTCGGACCCAGTACTTC.

The chain recombines TRBV5-4 with TRBJ2-7, with 10 bases lining up with TRBD2. V was pared by 4 bases and J by 3 bases, with 7 bases of the junction left unmatched. The CDR3 is made up of 15 amino acids. Germline CDR1 reads SGHNT; CDR2 reads YYREEE (reference sequence). In DNA form, the CDR3 reads TGTGCCAGCAGCACCTTAGCGGGAGGTTTCTACGAGCAGTACTTC. It yields the protein CASSTLAGGFYEQYF.

The chain is built from TRBV7-9 and TRBJ1-6; possibly TRBD1 for D (6 bases). V lost 1 base and J lost 5, with 9 bases in between. The CDR3 sequence is 15 residues long. From germline, CDR1 is SEHNR and CDR2 FQNEAQ (reference sequence). CDR3 residues: CASSLGSGDNSPLHF. CDR3 DNA: TGTGCCAGCAGCTTAGGATCAGGGGATAATTCACCCCTCCACTTT.